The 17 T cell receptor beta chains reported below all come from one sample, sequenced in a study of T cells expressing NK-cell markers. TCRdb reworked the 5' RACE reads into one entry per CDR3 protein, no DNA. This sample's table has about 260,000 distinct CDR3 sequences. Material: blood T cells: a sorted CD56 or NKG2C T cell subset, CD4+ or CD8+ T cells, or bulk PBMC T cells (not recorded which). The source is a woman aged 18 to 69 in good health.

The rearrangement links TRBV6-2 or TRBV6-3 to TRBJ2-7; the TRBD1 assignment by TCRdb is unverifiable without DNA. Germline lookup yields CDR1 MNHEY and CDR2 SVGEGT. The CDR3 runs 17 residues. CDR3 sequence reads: CASSYSFGAVGSYEQYF.

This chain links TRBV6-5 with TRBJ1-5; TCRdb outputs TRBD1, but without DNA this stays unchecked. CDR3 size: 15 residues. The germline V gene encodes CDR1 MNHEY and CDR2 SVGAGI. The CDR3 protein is CASSYSDRGSQPQHF.

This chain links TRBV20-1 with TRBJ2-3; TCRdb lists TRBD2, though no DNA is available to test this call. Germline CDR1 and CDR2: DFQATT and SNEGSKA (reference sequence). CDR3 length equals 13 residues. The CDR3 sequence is CSAPSGSTDTQYF.

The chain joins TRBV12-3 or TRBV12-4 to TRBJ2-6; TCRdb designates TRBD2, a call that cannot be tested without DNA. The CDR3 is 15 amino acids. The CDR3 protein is CASSLRAPGANVLTF.

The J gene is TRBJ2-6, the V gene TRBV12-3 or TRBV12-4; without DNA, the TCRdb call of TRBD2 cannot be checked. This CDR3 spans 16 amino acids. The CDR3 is CASIKGPVAGANVLNF.

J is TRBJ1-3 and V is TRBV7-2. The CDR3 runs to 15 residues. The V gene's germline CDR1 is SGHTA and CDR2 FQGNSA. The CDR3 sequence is CASSRALGGGNTIYF. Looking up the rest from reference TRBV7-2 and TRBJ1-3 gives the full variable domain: GAGVSQSPSNKVTEKGKDVELRCDPISGHTALYWYRQSLGQGLEFLIYFQGNSAPDKSGLPSDRFSAERTGGSVSTLTIQRTQQEDSAVYLCASSRALGGGNTIYFGEGSWLTVV.

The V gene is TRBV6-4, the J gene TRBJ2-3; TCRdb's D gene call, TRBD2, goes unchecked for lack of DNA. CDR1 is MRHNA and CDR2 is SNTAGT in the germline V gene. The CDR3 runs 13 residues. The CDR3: CASSEQRGDTQYF.

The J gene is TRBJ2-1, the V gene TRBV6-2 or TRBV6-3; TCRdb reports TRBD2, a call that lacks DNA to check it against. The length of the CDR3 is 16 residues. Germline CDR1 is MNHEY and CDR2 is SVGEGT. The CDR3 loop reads CASSVTGLAAYNEQFF.

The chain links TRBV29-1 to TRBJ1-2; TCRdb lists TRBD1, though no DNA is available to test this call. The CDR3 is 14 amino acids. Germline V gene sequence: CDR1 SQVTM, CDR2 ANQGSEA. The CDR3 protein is CSVRSGTGAYGYTF.

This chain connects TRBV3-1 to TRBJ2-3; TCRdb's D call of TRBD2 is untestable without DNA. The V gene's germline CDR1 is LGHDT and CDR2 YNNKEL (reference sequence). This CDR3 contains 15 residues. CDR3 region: CASSQGQRATDTQYF.

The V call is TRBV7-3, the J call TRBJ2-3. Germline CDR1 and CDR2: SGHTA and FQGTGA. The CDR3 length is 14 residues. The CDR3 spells CASSFTRLGDTQYF.

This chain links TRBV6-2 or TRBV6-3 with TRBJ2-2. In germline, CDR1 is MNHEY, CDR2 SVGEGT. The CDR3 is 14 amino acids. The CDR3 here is CASNPGWNTGELFF.

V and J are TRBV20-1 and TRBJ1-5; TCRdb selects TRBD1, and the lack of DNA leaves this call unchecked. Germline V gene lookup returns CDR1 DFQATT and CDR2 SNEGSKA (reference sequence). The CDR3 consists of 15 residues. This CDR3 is CSATSLGGLNQPQHF.

This CDR3 is CASSSRTGLSGYTF. The V and J genes are TRBV27 and TRBJ1-2; TCRdb calls TRBD1, which cannot be checked without DNA. Germline loops: CDR1 MNHEY, CDR2 SMNVEV (reference sequence). This CDR3 contains 14 residues.

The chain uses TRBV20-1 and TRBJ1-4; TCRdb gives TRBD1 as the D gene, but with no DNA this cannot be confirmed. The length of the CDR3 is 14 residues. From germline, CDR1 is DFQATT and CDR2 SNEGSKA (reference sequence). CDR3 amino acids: CSALQGKQLEKLFF.

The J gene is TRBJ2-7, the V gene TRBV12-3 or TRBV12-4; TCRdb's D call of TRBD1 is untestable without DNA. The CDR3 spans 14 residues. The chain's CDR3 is CASSPQGSTYEQYF.

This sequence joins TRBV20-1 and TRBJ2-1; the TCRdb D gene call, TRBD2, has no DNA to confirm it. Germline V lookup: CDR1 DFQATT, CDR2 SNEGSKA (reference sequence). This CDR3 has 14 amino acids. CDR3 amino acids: CSAPLAKARNEQFF.